The clone carrying this TCR beta chain was recorded many times. The target antigen is unknown. The data stem from a study of neurological immune-mediated disorders. General observations from the study: Falling below healthy controls, multiple sclerosis showed the least TCR clonal expansion, while HTLV-1-associated myelopathy showed the most.

The germline V gene encodes CDR1 LGHDT and CDR2 YNNKEL (reference sequence). The CDR3 is 16 amino acids. Germline trimming cut 0 bases from V and 6 bases from J; bases unmatched to any gene: 4. A blood bank in Maryland, USA, provided the volunteers who served as healthy controls. Via MiXCR, TCRdb re-called the 5' RACE reads, giving one row per CDR3 protein. The profile covers more than 50,000 distinct CDR3 sequences, with about an eighth appearing a single time and 1.5% to 2% taken by the ten largest. Specimen: PBMCs. This chain links TRBV3-1 with TRBJ2-1; TRBD1 aligns across 11 bases. The clonotype comes from a man in his fifties or sixties in good health. The CDR3 DNA reads as TGTGCCAGCAGCCAAGATAAAGGGACAGGGGGCAATGAGCAGTTCTTC. This sequence encodes CASSQDKGTGGNEQFF.